These 2 T cell receptor beta chains were all obtained from the same sample, sequenced in a study of blood T cell repertoires in COVID-19. The protocol was immunoSEQ multiplex PCR, while the TCRdb copy is restricted to in-frame clones and leaves out a portion. The sample has about 250,000 clones; almost 90% are singletons. The sample consisted of peripheral blood. The receptors were gathered from an older man with acute or convalescent COVID-19.

The CDR3 here is CASSVEDRREGNEQFF. Written as DNA, the CDR3 is TGTGCCAGCAGCGTAGAGGACCGGCGGGAAGGCAATGAGCAGTTCTTC. J is TRBJ2-1 and V is TRBV9; D may be TRBD2 (6 bases). The V and J ends lost 0 bases and 6 bases respectively, with 16 bases between them. Per the germline V gene, CDR1 is SGDLS and CDR2 is YYNGEE. This CDR3 contains 16 residues.

This clone was recorded only once. The chain carries TRBV19 and TRBJ2-1; 11 nucleotides align to TRBD2. CDR3 length equals 22 residues. V gave up 5 bases and J gave up 0 bases; unmatched junction bases: 21. The V gene's germline CDR1 is LNHDA and CDR2 SQIVND (reference sequence). The CDR3 DNA is TGTGCCAGTAGTTATGGCTCCTTGGGCCTAGCGGGAGGCCACCCCTCCTACAATGAGCAGTTCTTC. It specifies CASSYGSLGLAGGHPSYNEQFF.